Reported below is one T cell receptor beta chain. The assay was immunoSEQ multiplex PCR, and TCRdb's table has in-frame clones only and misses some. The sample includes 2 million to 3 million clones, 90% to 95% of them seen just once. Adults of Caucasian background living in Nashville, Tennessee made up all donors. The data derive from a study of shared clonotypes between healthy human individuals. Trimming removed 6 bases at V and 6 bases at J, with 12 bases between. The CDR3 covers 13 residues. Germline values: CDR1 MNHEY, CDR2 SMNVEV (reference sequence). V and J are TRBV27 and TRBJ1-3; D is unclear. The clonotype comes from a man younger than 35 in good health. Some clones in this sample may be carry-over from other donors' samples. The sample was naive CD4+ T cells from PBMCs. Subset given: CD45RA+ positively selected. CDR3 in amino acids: CASRAYAQNTIYF. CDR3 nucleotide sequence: TGTGCCAGCAGGGCGTATGCACAAAACACCATATATTTT.